The clone carrying this T cell receptor (beta chain) came up many times. Its specificity is not known. This sample was included in a study of T cells after yellow fever vaccination. Study-level information: It was SMART-Seq v4 Ultra Low Input that prepared the fractions with low cell numbers. General observations from the study: FACS-sorted repertoires could contain abundant clonotypes contaminating from the bulk population.

TCRdb re-analysed the 5' RACE reads in MiXCR, keeping a single row per CDR3 protein. The table includes about 220,000 distinct CDR3 sequences, roughly 3% detected once. CDR3 length: 16 residues. V dropped 3 bases and J dropped 0 bases, with 14 bases sitting between them. Germline V CDR1 and CDR2: SGDLS, YYNGEE. The sequencing here drew on CD4+ T cells sorted from PBMCs, taken 10 days after the yellow fever booster vaccination. This chain joins TRBV9 and TRBJ2-3, with D tentatively TRBD2 (7 bases). The receptor was derived from a young man who received the YFV17D yellow fever vaccine. CDR3 amino acids: CASSASGGPSTDTQYF. DNA of the CDR3: TGTGCCAGCAGCGCATCGGGGGGCCCTAGCACAGATACGCAGTATTTT.